The subject of this entry is one TCR beta chain. This sample was taken from a study of blood T cell repertoires in COVID-19. On the study more broadly: The United States, Italy and Spain supplied acute and convalescent COVID-19 samples. In each case, the material was cDNA or gDNA derived from T cells, B-cell-depleted T cells, or PBMCs.

Germline V lookup: CDR1 LNHDA, CDR2 SQIVND (reference sequence). The J segment lost 3 bases and the V segment lost 1 base, leaving 12 bases of the junction unmatched. The CDR3 runs 17 residues. Each participant's cohort was designated according to participant-reported clinical history. In the original workflow: Nucleated cell counts were estimated from reference gene primer amplification. Measured with immunoSEQ multiplex PCR; TCRdb has only the in-frame clones, and not every one. That table gives V, J and clone size, and the DNA gave D and trimming. The sample lists hundreds of thousands of clones; 90% were seen once.

The sequence derives from a woman between 18 and 30 years old with acute COVID-19. The sample taken for sequencing was PBMCs or T cells enriched from blood (not recorded which). This chain connects TRBV19 to TRBJ2-7; 7 nucleotides agree with TRBD2. CDR3 coding DNA: TGTGCCAGTAGTATAGTTCCTTCGACTAGCACGTTCTACGAGCAGTACTTC. It encodes CASSIVPSTSTFYEQYF.